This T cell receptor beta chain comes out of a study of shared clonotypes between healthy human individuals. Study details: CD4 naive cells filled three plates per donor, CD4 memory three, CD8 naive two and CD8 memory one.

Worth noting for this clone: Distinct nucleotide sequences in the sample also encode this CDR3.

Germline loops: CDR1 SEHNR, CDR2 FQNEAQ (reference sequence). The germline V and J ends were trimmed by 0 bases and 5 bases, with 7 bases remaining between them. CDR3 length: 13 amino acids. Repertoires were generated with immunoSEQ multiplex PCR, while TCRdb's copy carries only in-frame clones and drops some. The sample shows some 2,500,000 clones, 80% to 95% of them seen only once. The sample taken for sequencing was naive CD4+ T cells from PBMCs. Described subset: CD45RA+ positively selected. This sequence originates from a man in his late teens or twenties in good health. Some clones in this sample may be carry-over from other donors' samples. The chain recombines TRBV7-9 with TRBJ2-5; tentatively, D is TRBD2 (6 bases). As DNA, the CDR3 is TGTGCCAGCAGCTTAGCCGGGGGTGAGACCCAGTACTTC. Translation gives CASSLAGGETQYF.